This TCR beta chain is drawn from a study of response to subunit inactivated influenza vaccine. Whole-study findings and limits: There was a suggestion from the authors that each seasonal influenza vaccination recruits few new T cells.

One entry per CDR3 protein, called by TCRdb with MiXCR from the RT-PCR reads. The sample includes over 400,000 distinct CDR3 sequences, over 9.5% seen only once; the top ten take over 9.5%. This clonotype came up many times. Its antigen remains unknown. Germline V gene lookup returns CDR1 SGHRS and CDR2 YFSETQ. The CDR3 runs to 16 residues. J was trimmed by 6 bases and V by 3 bases; bases with no gene match: 5. This specimen was PBMCs from blood, taken 45 days after vaccination. This clonotype was obtained from a man aged 45 to 65 who received an inactivated influenza vaccine. The J gene is TRBJ2-1, the V gene TRBV5-1, with 14 bases identical to TRBD2. The CDR3, as DNA: TGCGCCAGCAGCTCTCCGGGACTAGCGGGGGTCAATGAGCAGTTCTTC. Protein: CASSSPGLAGVNEQFF.